The 4 T cell receptor beta chains below were found in one sample sequenced in a study of blood T cells in healthy people across ages. A sample-barcoded 5' primer and a J-beta primer mix were used in a second PCR of roughly 7 to 11 cycles. TCRdb itself ran the 5' RACE reads through MiXCR, one entry per CDR3 protein. The sample includes under 2,000,000 distinct CDR3 sequences, about 49% seen only once; the top ten take approximately 2.1%. Sequencing was performed on blood. The receptors stem from a woman between 40 and 50 years old in good health.

This clonotype was seen once. One junction end disagrees with the germline gene, perhaps due to a read error. The chain recombines TRBV11-2 with TRBJ2-5, with D possibly matching TRBD2 (5 bases). Germline V gives CDR1 SGHAT, CDR2 FQNNGV. The length of the CDR3 is 14 residues. The CDR3 protein is CASSRSGPPETRYF. In DNA, the CDR3 is TGTGCCAGCAGCAGGAGCGGACCCCCAGAGACCCGGTACTTC.

The chain is built from TRBV10-3 and TRBJ2-7; a possible D gene is TRBD2 (6 bases). V was pared by 9 bases and J by 1 base, with 10 bases between. This CDR3 comprises 12 residues. Per the germline V gene, CDR1 is ENHRY and CDR2 is SYGVKD. CDR3 residues: CAIRAGSYEQYF. The CDR3 DNA follows: TGTGCCATACGGGCGGGATCCTACGAGCAGTACTTC.

A single count supports this clonotype. At one end, the junction sequence differs from germline, possibly due to a read error. The chain employs TRBV11-1 and TRBJ2-7; D is unresolved. This CDR3 contains 14 residues. In germline, CDR1 is SGHAT, CDR2 FQDESV (reference sequence). In DNA, the CDR3 is TGTACCAGCAGCTTATGGCAGGCATCCTACGAGCAGTACTTC. It codes for CTSSLWQASYEQYF.

Comment on this clonotype: A clone one base away is much larger, so this may be a read error. This chain connects TRBV10-3 to TRBJ2-1, with 7 positions matching TRBD1. The CDR3 runs to 13 residues. CDR1 is ENHRY, CDR2 SYGVKD, per germline. CDR3 DNA: TGTGTCATAGGCCGGGACAGAGACAATGAGCAGTTCTTC. Encoded protein: CVIGRDRDNEQFF.